These 16 T cell receptor beta chains came from one sample sequenced in a study of shared clonotypes between healthy human individuals. TCRdb keeps only in-frame clones here, not all; method: immunoSEQ multiplex PCR. Of some 980,000 clones in the sample, around three quarters were seen once. Sequencing used memory CD4+ T cells sorted from blood. Stated subset: CD45RA-negative fraction. The receptors originated from a young man in good health.

This clone was observed a handful of times. The V gene is TRBV19, the J gene TRBJ1-1; TRBD1 might be the D (6 bases). CDR3 length: 12 amino acids. V shed 8 bases and J shed 6 bases, with 13 bases lying between them. Germline-derived CDR1 and CDR2 are LNHDA and SQIVND (reference sequence). The CDR3 here is CASLSQGSEAFF. DNA for the CDR3: TGTGCCAGTCTTTCCCAGGGGTCTGAAGCTTTCTTT.

The genes are TRBV9 and TRBJ1-2; D is unresolved. Germline V gene data show CDR1 as SGDLS and CDR2 as YYNGEE. V was clipped by 0 bases and J by 8 bases, with 11 bases between them. This CDR3 spans 13 amino acids. In nucleotides, the CDR3 is TGTGCCAGCAGCGTAGAGCAGCGCGGCGGCTACACCTTC. Translated, it gives CASSVEQRGGYTF.

This chain links TRBV6-5 with TRBJ1-5, with 9 bases matching TRBD1. V dropped 6 bases and J dropped 7; count of bases not matched to a gene: 7. The germline CDR1 and CDR2 sequences are MNHEY and SVGAGI. The CDR3 extends over 14 amino acids. The CDR3 DNA follows: TGTGCCAGCAGCCGGACAGGGGTCGGGCAGCCCCAGCATTTT. Translating it yields CASSRTGVGQPQHF.

V and J are TRBV6-1 and TRBJ1-4, with unresolved D. The germline V gene encodes CDR1 MNHNS and CDR2 SASEGT. The germline V and J ends were trimmed by 2 bases and 5 bases, with 6 bases remaining between them. CDR3 length: 13 residues. The CDR3 DNA reads TGTGCCAGCAGTGAATTGAGGAATGAAAAACTGTTTTTT. Translation gives CASSELRNEKLFF.

The J gene is TRBJ2-3, the V gene TRBV5-6, with D maybe TRBD2 (5 bases). This CDR3 has 17 amino acids. The germline V gene encodes CDR1 SGHDT and CDR2 YYEEEE. V was trimmed by 1 base and J by 3 bases, leaving 18 bases between them. CDR3 sequence: CASSLPGSRGPTDTQYF. As DNA, the CDR3 is TGTGCCAGCAGCTTGCCGGGCAGCCGAGGGCCAACAGATACGCAGTATTTT.

This clone was detected a few times. The chain joins TRBV7-8 to TRBJ1-4; D unclear. The CDR3 runs 12 residues. The V and J ends lost 9 bases and 6 bases respectively, with 11 bases between them. The V gene's germline CDR1 is SGHVS and CDR2 FQNEAQ. CDR3 sequence reads: CARDVRYEKLFF. The CDR3 bases are TGTGCCAGAGACGTCAGGTATGAAAAACTGTTTTTT.

The table lists this clone with a few counts. The chain employs TRBV7-9 and TRBJ1-2; D may be TRBD1 (6 bases). The CDR3 totals 12 residues. With 7 bases removed from V and 6 bases from J, the gap between germline ends came to 12 bases. The germline V gene encodes CDR1 SEHNR and CDR2 FQNEAQ (reference sequence). The CDR3 DNA follows: TGTGCCAGCACCCAGGGGCTCAATGGCTACACCTTC. Protein product: CASTQGLNGYTF.

The V call is TRBV25-1, the J call TRBJ1-6; no clear D. V gave up 6 bases and J gave up 1 base, with 13 bases separating them. Germline assignment: CDR1 MGHDK and CDR2 SYGVNS. The CDR3 loop spans 16 amino acids. The CDR3 region is CASRPPGSSYNSPLHF. CDR3 in DNA: TGTGCCAGCAGACCCCCGGGGAGTTCCTATAATTCACCCCTCCACTTT. The whole variable domain, remainder taken from reference TRBV25-1 and TRBJ1-6, is EADIYQTPRYLVIGTGKKITLECSQTMGHDKMYWYQQDPGMELHLIHYSYGVNSTEKGDLSSESTVSRIRTEHFPLTLESARPSHTSQYLCASRPPGSSYNSPLHFGNGTRLTVT.

The sample holds a few counts of this clone. V gene TRBV11-1 combines with J gene TRBJ1-1, with D possibly TRBD1 on 5 matching bases. The CDR3 length is 14 residues. CDR1 and CDR2 (germline): SGHAT, FQDESV (reference sequence). V gave up 3 bases and J gave up 5 bases, with 13 bases separating them. The CDR3 loop is CASSFSSGRTEAFF. Here the CDR3 DNA reads TGTGCCAGCAGCTTTTCCTCAGGGAGGACTGAAGCTTTCTTT.

The CDR3 loop is CASRYPSTDTQYF. CDR3 bases: TGTGCCAGCAGGTACCCTAGCACAGATACGCAGTATTTT. V gene TRBV6-6 combines with J gene TRBJ2-3, with D unresolved. The germline V gene encodes CDR1 MNHNY and CDR2 SVGAGI (reference sequence). This CDR3 region has 13 residues. Trimming took off 6 bases at V and 0 bases at J, with 7 bases between the two ends.

This clone was detected only a few times. The chain links TRBV7-2 to TRBJ2-5; 7 bases agree with TRBD2. V lost 6 bases to trimming and J lost 5 bases; unmatched junction nucleotides: 12. The germline V gene encodes CDR1 SGHTA and CDR2 FQGNSA. The CDR3 extends over 15 amino acids. As DNA, the CDR3 is TGTGCCAGCAGTTATAAAGGGAGGGCCTGGGAGACCCAGTACTTC. Residues: CASSYKGRAWETQYF.

A single count supports this clone. The gene calls are TRBV6-5 and TRBJ1-6; D is uncertain. V was trimmed by 0 bases and J by 8 bases, leaving 11 bases between them. The CDR3 length is 15 residues. CDR1 and CDR2 from the germline V gene are MNHEY and SVGAGI. The chain's CDR3 is CASSYSTVLYSPLHF. CDR3 DNA: TGTGCCAGCAGTTACTCGACGGTCCTCTATTCACCCCTCCACTTT.

J is TRBJ1-6 and V is TRBV27; D may be TRBD1 (6 bases). The CDR3 is 15 residues long. Trimming took 5 bases from V and 5 from J, leaving 13 bases between them. CDR1 is MNHEY and CDR2 is SMNVEV in the germline V gene (reference sequence). This CDR3 reads CASSRGEGNNSPLHF. The CDR3 coding sequence is TGTGCCAGCAGTAGGGGGGAGGGAAATAATTCACCCCTCCACTTT.

V usage is TRBV28 and J usage is TRBJ1-1, with D hard to call. Germline V CDR1 and CDR2: MDHEN, SYDVKM. CDR3 length: 15 amino acids. Deletions cut 6 bases from V and 4 bases from J, with 18 bases between. The CDR3 nucleotides read TGTGCCAGCAGGATTCCTCAAGGAGGTGCCACTGAAGCTTTCTTT. Translated: CASRIPQGGATEAFF.

The V call is TRBV2, the J call TRBJ1-1; no firm D call. V was cut by 4 bases and J by 5 bases, with 14 bases left in between. Germline-derived CDR1 and CDR2 are SNHLY and FYNNEI. The CDR3 is made up of 14 amino acids. The chain's CDR3 is CASSARKGGTEAFF. For the CDR3, the DNA is TGTGCCAGCAGTGCTCGTAAAGGAGGAACTGAAGCTTTCTTT.

The gene calls are TRBV6-5 and TRBJ1-5; the D is unclear. Between the trimmed V and J ends, which lost 0 bases and 0 bases, there was a span of 6 bases. This CDR3 is 15 amino acids long. Germline CDR1 reads MNHEY; CDR2 reads SVGAGI. The CDR3 nucleotides are TGTGCCAGCAGTTACTCTTCGGTTAGCAATCAGCCCCAGCATTTT. It codes for CASSYSSVSNQPQHF.